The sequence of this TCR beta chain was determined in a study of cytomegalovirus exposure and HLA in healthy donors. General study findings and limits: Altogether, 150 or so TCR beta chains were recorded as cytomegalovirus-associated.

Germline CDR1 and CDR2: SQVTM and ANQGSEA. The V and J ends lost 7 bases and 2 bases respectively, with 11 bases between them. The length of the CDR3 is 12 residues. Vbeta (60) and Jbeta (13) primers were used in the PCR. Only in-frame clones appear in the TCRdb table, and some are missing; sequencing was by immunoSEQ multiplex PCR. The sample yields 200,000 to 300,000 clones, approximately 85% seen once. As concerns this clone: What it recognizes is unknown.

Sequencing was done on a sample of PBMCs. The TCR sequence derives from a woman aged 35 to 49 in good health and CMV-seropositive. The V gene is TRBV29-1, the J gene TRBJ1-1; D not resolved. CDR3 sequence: CSGLRVNTEAFF. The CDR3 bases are TGCAGCGGCCTGCGAGTTAACACTGAAGCTTTCTTT.